This is a list of T cell receptor beta chains from one sample in a study of T cell repertoires in cytomegalovirus infection. These TCRs' antigens remain unknown. From the reads, TCRdb called clonotypes with MiXCR, one entry per CDR3 protein. This table has some 800,000 distinct CDR3 sequences, about 28% appearing once. The starting material was cultured CD8+ T cells from PBMCs, obtained from culture after CMV antigen stimulation. Receptors were obtained from a human donor in good health (CMV status not recorded). Some clones in this sample may be carry-over from other donors' samples. The conserved cysteine and the conserved F or W are not part of the CDR3 here.

j_call: TRBJ2-3; v_call: TRBV7-9; cdr3_length: 9; cdr3_aa: AITGLDTQY
j_call: TRBJ1-5; v_call: TRBV5-4; cdr3_length: 12; cdr3_aa: ASSLAGTLQPQH
j_call: TRBJ2-1; v_call: TRBV6-5; cdr3_length: 13; cdr3_aa: ASSHDRVSYNEQF
j_call: TRBJ2-1; v_call: TRBV6-5; cdr3_length: 16; cdr3_aa: ASSSRTSGGYSYNEQF
j_call: TRBJ1-4; v_call: TRBV20-1; cdr3_length: 14; cdr3_aa: SARDDQETTNEKLF
j_call: TRBJ1-1; v_call: TRBV20-1; cdr3_length: 13; cdr3_aa: SALGQGWEETEAF
j_call: TRBJ2-3; v_call: TRBV5-6; cdr3_length: 13; cdr3_aa: ASSLAGQLHDTQY
j_call: TRBJ1-5; v_call: TRBV24-1; cdr3_length: 13; cdr3_aa: ATSARTGGYQPQH
j_call: TRBJ1-4; v_call: TRBV19; cdr3_length: 12; cdr3_aa: ASSILPTNEKLF
j_call: TRBJ1-2; v_call: TRBV19; cdr3_length: 16; cdr3_aa: ASHKSPDITGKIDGYT
j_call: TRBJ2-1; v_call: TRBV6-6; cdr3_length: 11; cdr3_aa: ASSYFGGREQF
j_call: TRBJ2-3; v_call: TRBV29-1; cdr3_length: 12; cdr3_aa: SVAGGQAPDTQY
j_call: TRBJ1-1; v_call: TRBV6-6; cdr3_length: 11; cdr3_aa: ASSPGEVTEAF
j_call: TRBJ2-4; v_call: TRBV20-1; cdr3_length: 11; cdr3_aa: SADRETKNIQY
j_call: TRBJ1-5; v_call: TRBV6-2/TRBV6-3; cdr3_length: 12; cdr3_aa: ASSDSLSNQPQH
j_call: TRBJ1-1; v_call: TRBV5-5; cdr3_length: 12; cdr3_aa: ASSVEVGNTEAF
j_call: TRBJ1-4; v_call: TRBV7-6; cdr3_length: 14; cdr3_aa: ASSPQPGGTNEKLF
j_call: TRBJ2-1; v_call: TRBV7-8; cdr3_length: 14; cdr3_aa: ASSLEVAGGRNEQF
j_call: TRBJ1-2; v_call: TRBV12-3/TRBV12-4; cdr3_length: 12; cdr3_aa: ASTLGQSPYGYT
j_call: TRBJ1-2; v_call: TRBV7-6; cdr3_length: 14; cdr3_aa: ASSSPGQGYSERYT
j_call: TRBJ1-1; v_call: TRBV12-3/TRBV12-4; cdr3_length: 12; cdr3_aa: ASSGTGSLIEAF
j_call: TRBJ2-5; v_call: TRBV19; cdr3_length: 13; cdr3_aa: ASSITGGTQETQY
j_call: TRBJ2-7; v_call: TRBV7-9; cdr3_length: 13; cdr3_aa: ASSPHAPDPYEQY
j_call: TRBJ2-2; v_call: TRBV27; cdr3_length: 13; cdr3_aa: ASSLHGGDTGELF
j_call: TRBJ1-5; v_call: TRBV7-3; cdr3_length: 10; cdr3_aa: ANSQTGSPQH
j_call: TRBJ2-5; v_call: TRBV14; cdr3_length: 12; cdr3_aa: ASTGGLEVETQY
j_call: TRBJ2-1; v_call: TRBV7-9; cdr3_length: 11; cdr3_aa: ASSLQGAGEQF
j_call: TRBJ1-1; v_call: TRBV24-1; cdr3_length: 10; cdr3_aa: ATSDFGTEAF
j_call: TRBJ1-1; v_call: TRBV27; cdr3_length: 12; cdr3_aa: ASFWGLGDTEAF
j_call: TRBJ1-6; v_call: TRBV7-8; cdr3_length: 14; cdr3_aa: ASSFRGLTYNSPLH
j_call: TRBJ1-2; v_call: TRBV25-1; cdr3_length: 13; cdr3_aa: ASSELTGRGYGYT
j_call: TRBJ2-7; v_call: TRBV4-1; cdr3_length: 14; cdr3_aa: ASSQDSWDRGYEQY
j_call: TRBJ1-2; v_call: TRBV12-3/TRBV12-4; cdr3_length: 14; cdr3_aa: ASSLFAAGGEDGYT
j_call: TRBJ2-3; v_call: TRBV20-1; cdr3_length: 12; cdr3_aa: SARPSGGRNTQY
j_call: TRBJ2-4; v_call: TRBV24-1; cdr3_length: 12; cdr3_aa: ATSDGTNPYIQY
j_call: TRBJ1-2; v_call: TRBV7-9; cdr3_length: 12; cdr3_aa: ASSLGGGENGYT
j_call: TRBJ2-5; v_call: TRBV7-7; cdr3_length: 13; cdr3_aa: ASSLAPVPRETQY
j_call: TRBJ1-4; v_call: TRBV12-3/TRBV12-4; cdr3_length: 14; cdr3_aa: ASSFRDRRPNEKLF
j_call: TRBJ2-7; v_call: TRBV7-3; cdr3_length: 12; cdr3_aa: ASSPRLLAYEQY
j_call: TRBJ1-1; v_call: TRBV2; cdr3_length: 10; cdr3_aa: ASTGGVTEAF
j_call: TRBJ2-1; v_call: TRBV9; cdr3_length: 15; cdr3_aa: ASSISTVPDLYNEQF
j_call: TRBJ2-2; v_call: TRBV2; cdr3_length: 13; cdr3_aa: ASRPTISNTGELF
j_call: TRBJ1-5; v_call: TRBV12-3/TRBV12-4; cdr3_length: 13; cdr3_aa: ASSLAGGVGQPQH
j_call: TRBJ2-5; v_call: TRBV6-2/TRBV6-3; cdr3_length: 10; cdr3_aa: ASSLGIETQY
j_call: TRBJ2-7; v_call: TRBV7-8; cdr3_length: 15; cdr3_aa: ASSPGLAGESSYEQY
j_call: TRBJ2-4; v_call: TRBV6-6; cdr3_length: 12; cdr3_aa: ASSYGTRLADQY
j_call: TRBJ2-1; v_call: TRBV12-3/TRBV12-4; cdr3_length: 15; cdr3_aa: ASSPSGGSLHYNEQF